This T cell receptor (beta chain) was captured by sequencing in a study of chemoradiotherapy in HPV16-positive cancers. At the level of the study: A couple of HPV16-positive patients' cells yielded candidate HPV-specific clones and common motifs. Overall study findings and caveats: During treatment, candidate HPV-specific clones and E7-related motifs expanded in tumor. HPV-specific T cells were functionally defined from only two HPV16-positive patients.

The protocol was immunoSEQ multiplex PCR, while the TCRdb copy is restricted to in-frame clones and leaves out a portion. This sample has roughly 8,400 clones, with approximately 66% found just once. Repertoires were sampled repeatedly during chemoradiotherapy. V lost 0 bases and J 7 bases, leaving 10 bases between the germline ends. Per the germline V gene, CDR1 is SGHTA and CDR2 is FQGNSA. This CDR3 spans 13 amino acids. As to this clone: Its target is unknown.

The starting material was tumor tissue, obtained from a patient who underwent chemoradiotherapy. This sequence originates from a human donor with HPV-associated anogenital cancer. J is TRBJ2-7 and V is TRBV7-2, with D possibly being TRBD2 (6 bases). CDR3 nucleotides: TGTGCCAGCAGCTTAGCCGGGACTCCGGAGCAGTACTTC. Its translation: CASSLAGTPEQYF. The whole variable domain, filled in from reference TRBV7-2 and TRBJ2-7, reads GAGVSQSPSNKVTEKGKDVELRCDPISGHTALYWYRQSLGQGLEFLIYFQGNSAPDKSGLPSDRFSAERTGGSVSTLTIQRTQQEDSAVYLCASSLAGTPEQYFGPGTRLTVT.